This T cell receptor (beta chain) was recorded in a study of graft-versus-host responses after intestinal transplantation. Study as a whole: Grafts that recipients had were multivisceral, liver-intestinal, or isolated intestinal transplants. Each patient got anti-thymocyte globulin induction, then tacrolimus and steroids for approximately three years.

Repertoires were generated with immunoSEQ multiplex PCR, while TCRdb's copy carries only in-frame clones and drops some. The sample shows about 59,000 clones, approximately 94% of them seen only once. This clone was found once. Its specificity is unknown. The study, taken as a whole, reports: After transplant, early declines in HvG clones were associated with peak levels of circulating GvH clones.

The sequencing here drew on unstimulated CD4+ T cells sorted from spleen or lymph node cells, taken before transplant. This clonotype was obtained from a human donor who was the organ donor for an intestinal transplant.

Written as DNA, the CDR3 is TGTGCCACCAGCAGAGATAAGGGCTTGGGGGACCATGGCTACACCTTC. It yields the protein CATSRDKGLGDHGYTF. The V call is TRBV15, the J call TRBJ1-2, with D perhaps TRBD1 (5 bases). This CDR3 comprises 16 residues. V was shortened by 0 bases and J by 6 bases, with 17 bases between the two germline ends. Germline CDR1 is LNHNV and CDR2 is YYDKDF (reference sequence).